These 28 T cell receptor beta chains originate from one sample sequenced in a study of blood T cell repertoires in COVID-19. Some clones are missing from TCRdb's copy, which holds only in-frame ones; the method was immunoSEQ multiplex PCR. This table has roughly 79,000 clones, more than 75% appearing once. The sample was peripheral blood. Receptors originate from a human donor in a cohort sampled during active COVID-19.

The V call is TRBV5-1, the J call TRBJ1-6; D remains ambiguous. V lost 5 bases, J lost 0 bases, and 6 bases lay in between. The CDR3 has 14 residues. Germline values: CDR1 SGHRS, CDR2 YFSETQ. CDR3 amino acids: CASRLSSYNSPLHF. The CDR3 nucleotides are TGCGCCAGCAGACTTAGCTCCTATAATTCACCCCTCCACTTT.

The chain joins TRBV19 to TRBJ2-5; 7 nucleotides line up with TRBD1. The length of the CDR3 is 13 residues. Germline V lookup: CDR1 LNHDA, CDR2 SQIVND (reference sequence). With V trimmed by 6 bases and J by 5 bases, 6 bases remained unmatched. The CDR3 here is CASRQTGAETQYF. CDR3 DNA sequence: TGTGCCAGTAGACAAACAGGGGCCGAGACCCAGTACTTC.

The chain uses TRBV6-5 and TRBJ1-2; the match to TRBD1 covers 7 bases. Losses at the gene ends were 11 bases for V and 4 bases for J; bases not matched to a gene: 10. CDR1 MNHEY and CDR2 SVGAGI come from the germline V gene. The CDR3 is 13 residues long. DNA of the CDR3: TGTGCCTCACAACAGGGGTTGGCCTATGGCTACACCTTC. This gives the protein CASQQGLAYGYTF.

The rearrangement joins TRBV18 to TRBJ2-7, with 10 bases fitting TRBD1. Germline CDR1 reads KGHSH; CDR2 reads LQKENI. The V segment lost 3 bases and the J segment 6 bases; nucleotides outside the gene matches: 8. The CDR3 contains 15 residues. In DNA, the CDR3 is TGTGCCAGCTCACCGGCCGGGACAGGGGATCCCGAGCAGTACTTC. Its protein is CASSPAGTGDPEQYF.

V gene TRBV20-1 combines with J gene TRBJ2-3; 9 positions agree with TRBD1. V trimming: 3 bases; J trimming: 3 bases; junction bases outside the gene matches: 4. CDR1 DFQATT and CDR2 SNEGSKA come from the germline V gene (reference sequence). The CDR3 sequence is 14 residues long. The CDR3 protein is CSASDGTGTDTQYF. The DNA of the CDR3 is TGCAGTGCTAGTGACGGGACAGGGACAGATACGCAGTATTTT.

J is TRBJ2-7 and V is TRBV14; the D is unclear. The length of the CDR3 is 13 residues. The germline V gene encodes CDR1 SGHDN and CDR2 FVKESK. The V end was cut by 0 bases, the J end by 6 bases, with 9 bases between. DNA for the CDR3: TGTGCCAGCAGCCAAGATTTTCAGTCCGAGCAGTACTTC. Its translation is CASSQDFQSEQYF.

In DNA, the CDR3 is TGTGCCAGCAGTTTCGGCCTAGGGGCCTCCTACGAGCAGTACTTC. Residues: CASSFGLGASYEQYF. The V and J genes are TRBV27 and TRBJ2-7, with a tentative D call TRBD1 (5 bases). The CDR3 is 15 amino acids. Germline CDR1 MNHEY, CDR2 SMNVEV (reference sequence). V was pared by 3 bases and J by 0 bases, with 12 bases between.

The V call is TRBV14, the J call TRBJ1-6, with 8 nucleotides matching TRBD1. The V segment lost 3 bases and the J segment 6 bases; nucleotides outside the gene matches: 1. Germline-derived CDR1 and CDR2 are SGHDN and FVKESK. This CDR3 has 14 residues. The CDR3 nucleotides are TGTGCCAGCAGCCATACAGGGGGTAATTCACCCCTCCACTTT. It translates to CASSHTGGNSPLHF.

This clone was recorded once. The chain uses TRBV5-4 and TRBJ2-5; 11 bases match TRBD2. The CDR3 totals 18 residues. CDR1 SGHNT and CDR2 YYREEE come from the germline V gene (reference sequence). J lost 1 base, V lost 4 bases, and 12 bases had no gene match. CDR3 sequence reads: CASSGSVLAGARQETQYF. The CDR3 DNA reads as TGTGCCAGCAGCGGGTCGGTACTAGCGGGGGCCCGCCAAGAGACCCAGTACTTC.

The chain combines TRBV7-2 with TRBJ2-7, with D perhaps TRBD2 (5 bases). V lost 5 bases and J 3 bases, leaving 14 bases between the germline ends. The germline gives CDR1 SGHTA, CDR2 FQGNSA. The CDR3 runs to 14 residues. The CDR3 is CASSPLAGSYEQYF. The CDR3 DNA follows: TGTGCCAGCAGCCCTCTGGCGGGCAGCTACGAGCAGTACTTC.

This chain uses TRBV19 with TRBJ2-6; 7 bases map to TRBD1. J was trimmed by 1 base and V by 5 bases; bases with no gene match: 11. Germline loops: CDR1 LNHDA, CDR2 SQIVND (reference sequence). This CDR3 contains 18 residues. Here the CDR3 reads CASSPLKTGYSGANVLTF. In DNA, the CDR3 is TGTGCCAGTAGTCCCCTAAAGACAGGGTATTCTGGGGCCAACGTCCTGACTTTC.

V usage is TRBV9 and J usage is TRBJ2-5, with D possibly being TRBD2 (5 bases). V was pared by 3 bases and J by 4 bases, with 10 bases between. The length of the CDR3 is 13 residues. Looked up from germline, CDR1 is SGDLS and CDR2 is YYNGEE. The CDR3 nucleotides read TGTGCCAGCAGCGCCCCGGCGGGAGAGACCCAGTACTTC. Translated, it gives CASSAPAGETQYF.

The CDR3 bases are TGTGCCAGCTCACCTGGGACAGGGATAACTAATGAAAAACTGTTTTTT. This encodes CASSPGTGITNEKLFF. This chain links TRBV18 with TRBJ1-4; 9 bases are a match to TRBD1. Germline trimming cut 3 bases from V and 1 base from J; bases unmatched to any gene: 3. The germline CDR1 and CDR2 sequences are KGHSH and LQKENI. The CDR3 has 16 residues. Full variable domain (remainder filled in from reference TRBV18 and TRBJ1-4): NAGVMQNPRHLVRRRGQEARLRCSPMKGHSHVYWYRQLPEEGLKFMVYLQKENIIDESGMPKERFSAEFPKEGPSILRIQQVVRGDSAAYFCASSPGTGITNEKLFFGSGTQLSVL.

The chain couples TRBV29-1 to TRBJ1-1; no firm D call. This CDR3 has 12 amino acids. Germline CDR1 reads SQVTM; CDR2 reads ANQGSEA. The V end was cut by 5 bases, the J end by 1 base, with 8 bases between. The CDR3 protein is CSVTLGNTEAFF. CDR3 nucleotides: TGCAGCGTTACCCTAGGGAACACTGAAGCTTTCTTT.

The chain recombines TRBV5-4 with TRBJ1-1; the D gene is possibly TRBD1 (6 bases). The CDR3 loop spans 13 amino acids. CDR1 is SGHNT and CDR2 is YYREEE in the germline V gene (reference sequence). V gave up 3 bases and J gave up 1 base, with 7 bases separating them. The CDR3 region is CASSWDKNTEAFF. CDR3 in DNA: TGTGCCAGCAGCTGGGACAAGAACACTGAAGCTTTCTTT.

V and J are TRBV19 and TRBJ2-7; D might be TRBD2 (5 bases). Trimming pared 5 bases from V and 3 bases from J, leaving 5 bases between. This CDR3 spans 11 amino acids. Germline V gene sequence: CDR1 LNHDA, CDR2 SQIVND (reference sequence). In nucleotides, the CDR3 is TGTGCCAGTAGTGGGAGCTACGAGCAGTACTTC. Translation: CASSGSYEQYF.

This chain connects TRBV7-8 to TRBJ2-7; the D gene is possibly TRBD1 (5 bases). Germline V gene lookup returns CDR1 SGHVS and CDR2 FQNEAQ. CDR3 length: 18 amino acids. Trimming cost V 4 bases and J 7 bases, with 29 bases left between them. The CDR3 reads CASSSPPFRQSLLGEQYF. CDR3 sequence (DNA): TGTGCCAGCAGCTCCCCGCCCTTCAGACAGAGCCTACTCGGGGAGCAGTACTTC.

The chain couples TRBV4-3 to TRBJ1-1, with D possibly being TRBD1 (6 bases). The CDR3 extends over 13 amino acids. Germline values: CDR1 LGHNA, CDR2 YSLEER. V was pared by 3 bases and J by 7 bases, with 12 bases between. The CDR3 here is CASSHRTDSEAFF. The CDR3 coding sequence is TGCGCCAGCAGCCACAGGACAGACAGTGAAGCTTTCTTT.

The genes are TRBV3-1 (or the pseudogene TRBV3-2) and TRBJ2-7, with 7 nucleotides matching TRBD2. The CDR3 contains 15 residues. Germline lookup yields CDR1 LGHDT and CDR2 YNNKEL (reference sequence). V was clipped by 3 bases and J by 2 bases; unmatched bases: 7. The CDR3 here is CASSHPPGGTYEQYF. Written as DNA, the CDR3 is TGTGCCAGCAGCCACCCCCCGGGGGGAACCTACGAGCAGTACTTC.

The chain is built from TRBV6-5 and TRBJ2-7; 9 nucleotides line up with TRBD1. The CDR3 contains 12 residues. V was clipped by 6 bases and J by 3 bases; unmatched bases: 0. Looked up from germline, CDR1 is MNHEY and CDR2 is SVGAGI. CDR3 region: CASRDRGYEQYF. The CDR3 DNA follows: TGTGCCAGCAGGGACAGGGGCTACGAGCAGTACTTC.

V gene TRBV21-1 combines with J gene TRBJ2-6; the listed D gene, TRBD1, was not tested against the DNA. TRBV21-1 is a pseudogene segment. The CDR3 is made up of 20 amino acids. Written as DNA, the CDR3 is TGTGCCAGCAGCAAAGGGGGTCATTTGGACAGGCGCTCTGGGGCCAACGTCCTGACTTTC. Amino acids: CASSKGGHLDRRSGANVLTF.

The chain carries TRBV6-5 and TRBJ1-1, with D maybe TRBD1 (5 bases). Trimming took 6 bases from V and 1 from J, leaving 9 bases between them. The V gene's germline CDR1 is MNHEY and CDR2 SVGAGI. The CDR3 length is 13 residues. The CDR3 DNA reads as TGTGCCAGCAGACCTGGGGCGAACACTGAAGCTTTCTTT. Protein: CASRPGANTEAFF.

The gene calls are TRBV3-1 (or the pseudogene TRBV3-2) and TRBJ2-1, with 7 bases matching TRBD1. Looked up from germline, CDR1 is LGHDT and CDR2 is YNNKEL (reference sequence). V trimming: 4 bases; J trimming: 6 bases; junction bases outside the gene matches: 3. CDR3 length: 13 residues. CDR3 residues: CASSRQGSNEQFF. The CDR3 DNA sequence: TGTGCCAGCAGCCGACAGGGAAGCAATGAGCAGTTCTTC.

The chain links TRBV3-1 (or the pseudogene TRBV3-2) to TRBJ1-1; TRBD1 aligns across 7 bases. The CDR3 sequence is 15 residues long. From germline, CDR1 is LGHDT and CDR2 YNNKEL (reference sequence). With V trimmed by 4 bases and J by 6 bases, 11 bases remained unmatched. CDR3 amino acids: CASSPSTRQGSEAFF. The CDR3 DNA sequence: TGTGCCAGCAGCCCTTCAACACGACAGGGTTCTGAAGCTTTCTTT.

This chain connects TRBV7-9 to TRBJ2-7; 9 nucleotides match TRBD1. V shed 4 bases, J shed 1 base, and the junction held 8 bases outside the gene matches. The germline CDR1 and CDR2 sequences are SEHNR and FQNEAQ (reference sequence). This CDR3 spans 16 amino acids. The CDR3 DNA reads TGTGCCAGCAGCTCACCTTCCGGGACAGGGTCCTACGAGCAGTACTTC. Its translation: CASSSPSGTGSYEQYF.

V is TRBV6-5 and J is TRBJ2-7; 7 bases align to TRBD2. Germline CDR1 MNHEY, CDR2 SVGAGI. The CDR3 contains 14 residues. V lost 7 bases to trimming and J lost 5 bases; unmatched junction nucleotides: 11. The CDR3: CASIVMWTSNEQYF. CDR3 sequence (DNA): TGTGCCAGCATAGTAATGTGGACTAGTAACGAGCAGTACTTC.

This chain links TRBV7-6 with TRBJ1-5, with a weak D call TRBD1 (6 bases). The germline V and J ends were trimmed by 5 bases and 3 bases, with 11 bases remaining between them. Looked up from germline, CDR1 is SGHVS and CDR2 is FNYEAQ. CDR3 length equals 14 residues. CDR3 in amino acids: CASSQQGSNQPQHF. DNA of the CDR3: TGTGCCAGCAGCCAACAGGGTTCCAATCAGCCCCAGCATTTT. The full variable domain, rest sourced from reference TRBV7-6 and TRBJ1-5, is GAGVSQSPRYKVTKRGQDVALRCDPISGHVSLYWYRQALGQGPEFLTYFNYEAQQDKSGLPNDRFSAERPEGSISTLTIQRTEQRDSAMYRCASSQQGSNQPQHFGDGTRLSIL.

The chain uses TRBV6-5 and TRBJ1-2; 9 bases align to TRBD1. The CDR3 extends over 15 amino acids. Germline CDR1 and CDR2: MNHEY and SVGAGI. V lost 1 base and J lost 5; bases outside the gene matches: 5. CDR3 loop: CASSYLQGAQYGYTF. CDR3 sequence (DNA): TGTGCCAGCAGTTACTTACAGGGGGCGCAGTATGGCTACACCTTC.